The source of this T cell receptor beta chain is a study of T cell repertoires in cytomegalovirus infection. TCRdb redid the calling of the reads with MiXCR, one entry per CDR3 protein. This sample has under 850,000 distinct CDR3 sequences, with roughly 36% found just once. Between the trimmed V and J ends, which lost 11 bases and 0 bases, there was a span of 15 bases. The germline V gene encodes CDR1 SNHLY and CDR2 FYNNEI. This CDR3 has 14 residues. This clonotype was counted between two and nine times. Its antigen is not identified. The sequenced sample was cultured PBMCs, obtained from culture after CMV antigen stimulation. The clonotype comes from a human donor in good health (CMV status not recorded). Some clones in this sample may be carry-over from other donors' samples. The V call is TRBV2, the J call TRBJ2-3, with D perhaps TRBD2 (5 bases). The CDR3 DNA is TGTGCCGGAGCGGCGAGGAGAAGCACAGATACGCAGTATTTT. Translation: CAGAARRSTDTQYF. Drawing the rest from reference TRBV2 and TRBJ2-3, the complete variable domain is EPEVTQTPSHQVTQMGQEVILRCVPISNHLYFYWYRQILGQKVEFLVSFYNNEISEKSEIFDDQFSVERPDGSNFTLKIRSTKLEDSAMYFCAGAARRSTDTQYFGPGTRLTVL.